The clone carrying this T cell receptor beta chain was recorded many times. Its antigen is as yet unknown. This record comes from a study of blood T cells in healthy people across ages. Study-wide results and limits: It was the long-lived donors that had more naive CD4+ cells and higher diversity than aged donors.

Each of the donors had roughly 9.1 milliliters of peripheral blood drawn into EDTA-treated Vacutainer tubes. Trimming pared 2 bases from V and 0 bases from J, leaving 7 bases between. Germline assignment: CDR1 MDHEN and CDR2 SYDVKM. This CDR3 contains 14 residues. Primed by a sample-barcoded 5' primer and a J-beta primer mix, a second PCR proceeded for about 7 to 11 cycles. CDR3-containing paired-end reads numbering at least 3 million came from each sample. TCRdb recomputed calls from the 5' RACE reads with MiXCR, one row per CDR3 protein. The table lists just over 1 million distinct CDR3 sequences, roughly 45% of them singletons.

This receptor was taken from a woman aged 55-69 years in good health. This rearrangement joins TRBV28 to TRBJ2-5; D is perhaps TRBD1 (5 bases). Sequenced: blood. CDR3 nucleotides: TGTGCCAGCAGTTTAGCAGGGAACCAAGAGACCCAGTACTTC. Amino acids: CASSLAGNQETQYF.